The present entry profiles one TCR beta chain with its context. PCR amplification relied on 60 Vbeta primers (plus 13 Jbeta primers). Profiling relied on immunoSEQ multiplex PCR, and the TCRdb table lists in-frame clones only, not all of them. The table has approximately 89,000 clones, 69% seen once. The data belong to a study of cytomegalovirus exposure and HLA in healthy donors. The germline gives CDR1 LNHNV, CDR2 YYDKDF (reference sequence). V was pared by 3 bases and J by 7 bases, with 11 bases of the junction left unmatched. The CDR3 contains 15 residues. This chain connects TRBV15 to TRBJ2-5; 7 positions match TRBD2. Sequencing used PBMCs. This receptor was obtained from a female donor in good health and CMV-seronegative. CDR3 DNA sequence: TGTGCCACCAGCAGGGGAGGGCCCGGGGAGGCGACCCAGTACTTC. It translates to CATSRGGPGEATQYF.